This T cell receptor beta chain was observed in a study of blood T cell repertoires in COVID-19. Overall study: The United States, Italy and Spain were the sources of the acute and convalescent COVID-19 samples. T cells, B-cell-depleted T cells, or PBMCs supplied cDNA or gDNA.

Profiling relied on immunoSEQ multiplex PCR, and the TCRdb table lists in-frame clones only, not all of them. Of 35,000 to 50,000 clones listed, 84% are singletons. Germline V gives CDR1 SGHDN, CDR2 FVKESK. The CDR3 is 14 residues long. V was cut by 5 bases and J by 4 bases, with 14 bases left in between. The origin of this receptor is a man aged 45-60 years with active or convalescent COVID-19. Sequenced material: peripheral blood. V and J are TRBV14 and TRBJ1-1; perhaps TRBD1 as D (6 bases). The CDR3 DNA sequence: TGTGCCAGCAGCGAGAACAGGGTTATCACTGAAGCTTTCTTT. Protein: CASSENRVITEAFF.